This T cell receptor beta chain was captured by sequencing in a study of Ad26.COV2.S vaccination and SARS-CoV-2 variants. Study-wide results and caveats: The study found higher spike-specific TCR breadth in vaccine than placebo recipients.

As to this clone: What it binds is not known.

Libraries were prepared by immunoSEQ multiplex PCR; TCRdb keeps only in-frame clonotypes and omits some of them. This table holds 380,000 or so clones, 86% found once. The CDR3 is made up of 14 amino acids. CDR1 LNHDA and CDR2 SQIVND come from the germline V gene (reference sequence). Trimming removed 5 bases at V and 0 bases at J, with 11 bases between. Treatment described: roughly 20 received Ad26.COV2.S at low or high dose, single or two shots; 5 received placebo; per-sample allocation not given. Repertoires come from day 63 after the first vaccine or placebo injection. At a Boston site, the person donating was an adult of 18-55 years.

This receptor was obtained from a person aged 18-60 years who received the Ad26.COV2.S COVID-19 vaccine or a placebo. The sequences come from peripheral blood, collected in a trial of Ad26.COV2.S vaccine versus placebo. This chain joins TRBV19 and TRBJ2-7; D is unclear. Written as DNA, the CDR3 is TGTGCCAGTAGTCCGACGGTGAGCTCCTACGAGCAGTACTTC. Amino acids: CASSPTVSSYEQYF.